This TCR beta chain was captured by sequencing in a study of Ad26.COV2.S vaccination and SARS-CoV-2 variants. Study-level information: Doses of Ad26.COV2.S were injected into muscle once or twice, 56 days apart. Study outcomes and limitations: Responses of spike-specific T cells (both CD8+ and CD4+) reportedly showed substantial breadth after vaccination.

The treatment is: over 15 received Ad26.COV2.S at low or high dose, single or two shots; several received placebo; per-sample allocation not given. Day 63 after the first injection of vaccine or placebo was the sampling time. This clone was recorded only once. Its cognate antigen is unknown. Per the germline V gene, CDR1 is GTSNPN and CDR2 is SVGIG (reference sequence). Between the trimmed V and J ends, which lost 1 base and 4 bases, there was a span of 17 bases. The CDR3 contains 16 residues. Assay used: immunoSEQ multiplex PCR; TCRdb lists only in-frame clones, some missing. The sample holds hundreds of thousands of clones, 89% seen once.

Sequencing used peripheral blood, obtained in a trial of Ad26.COV2.S vaccine versus placebo. The sequence derives from a person between 18 and 59 years old who received the Ad26.COV2.S COVID-19 vaccine or a placebo. The chain couples TRBV30 to TRBJ1-5, with TRBD1 as a possible D gene (6 bases). The CDR3 is CAWSGKVGGRNQPQHF. The CDR3 DNA reads as TGTGCCTGGAGTGGGAAGGTAGGGGGGAGGAATCAGCCCCAGCATTTT.